The clone carrying this TCR beta chain was counted once. Its antigen remains unknown. These data originate in a study of shared clonotypes between healthy human individuals. Whole-study results and caveats: Generally, estimated richness proved larger in naive subsets than it did in memory subsets. Incompleteness in sorted-subset sequencing, despite large depth, was shown by rarefaction.

Germline V CDR1 and CDR2: SGHNT, YYREEE (reference sequence). The CDR3 is made up of 14 amino acids. V lost 2 bases to trimming and J lost 6 bases, with 12 bases between them. The assay was run at deep level. Assay: immunoSEQ multiplex PCR; the TCRdb copy retains only in-frame clones and omits some. In the table there are around 1,000,000 clones, 77% of which are singletons. Donors were healthy HIV-negative adults without recently reported acute infections or vaccinations. Sequencing was performed on memory CD4+ T cells from PBMCs. Specified subset: CD45RA-negative fraction. The sequence derives from a man aged 18 to 35 in good health. Some clones in this sample may be carry-over from other donors' samples. This rearrangement joins TRBV5-4 to TRBJ2-1; D gene uncertain. CDR3 sequence (DNA): TGTGCCAGCAGCTTAGCCAACCGAATCAATGAGCAGTTCTTC. Amino acids: CASSLANRINEQFF.